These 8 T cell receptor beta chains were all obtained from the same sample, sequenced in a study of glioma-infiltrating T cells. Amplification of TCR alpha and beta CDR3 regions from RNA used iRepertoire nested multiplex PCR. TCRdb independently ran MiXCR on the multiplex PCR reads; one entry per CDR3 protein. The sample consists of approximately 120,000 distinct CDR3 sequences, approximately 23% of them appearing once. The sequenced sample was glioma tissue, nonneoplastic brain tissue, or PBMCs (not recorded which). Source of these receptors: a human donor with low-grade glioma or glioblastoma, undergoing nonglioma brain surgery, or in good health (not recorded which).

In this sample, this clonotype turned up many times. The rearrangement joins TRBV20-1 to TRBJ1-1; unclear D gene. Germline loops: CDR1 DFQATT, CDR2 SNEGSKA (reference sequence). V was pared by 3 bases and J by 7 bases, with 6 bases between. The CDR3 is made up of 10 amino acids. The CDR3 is CSASDNEAFF. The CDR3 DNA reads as TGCAGTGCTAGTGACAATGAAGCTTTCTTT.

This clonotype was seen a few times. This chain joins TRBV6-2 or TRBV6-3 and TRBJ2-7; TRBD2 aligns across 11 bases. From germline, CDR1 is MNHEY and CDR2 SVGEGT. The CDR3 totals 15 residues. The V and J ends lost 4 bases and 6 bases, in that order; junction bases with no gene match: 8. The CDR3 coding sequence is TGTGCCAGCAGTTCTCGGCCGCTAGCGGGAGGCGAGCAGTACTTC. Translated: CASSSRPLAGGEQYF.

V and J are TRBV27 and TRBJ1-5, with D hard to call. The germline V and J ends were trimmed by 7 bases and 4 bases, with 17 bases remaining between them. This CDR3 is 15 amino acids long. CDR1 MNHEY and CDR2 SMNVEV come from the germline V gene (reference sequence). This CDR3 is CASISLMGRNQPQHF. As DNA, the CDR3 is TGTGCCAGCATTTCCCTCATGGGCCGAAATCAGCCCCAGCATTTT.

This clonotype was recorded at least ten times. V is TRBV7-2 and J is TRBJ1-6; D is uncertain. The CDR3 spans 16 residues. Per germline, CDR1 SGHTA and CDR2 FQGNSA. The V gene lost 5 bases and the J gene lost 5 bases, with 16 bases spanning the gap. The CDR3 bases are TGTGCCAGCAGCACCCGGAGCAGCGCGAATAATTCACCCCTCCACTTT. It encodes CASSTRSSANNSPLHF.

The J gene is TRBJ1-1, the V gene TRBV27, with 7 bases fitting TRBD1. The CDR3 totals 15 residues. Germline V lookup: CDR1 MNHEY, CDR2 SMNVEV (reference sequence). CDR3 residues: CAGSSDDRVFTEAFF. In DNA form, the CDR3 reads TGTGCGGGCAGTTCAGATGACAGGGTATTCACTGAAGCTTTCTTT.

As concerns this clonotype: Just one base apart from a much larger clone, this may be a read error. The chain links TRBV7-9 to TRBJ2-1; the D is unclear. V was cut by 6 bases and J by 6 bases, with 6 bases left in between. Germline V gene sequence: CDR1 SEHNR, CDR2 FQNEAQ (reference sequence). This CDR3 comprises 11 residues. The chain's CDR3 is CASRLTNEQFF. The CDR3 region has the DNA TGTGCCAGCAGGTTAACCAATGAGCAGTTCTTC.

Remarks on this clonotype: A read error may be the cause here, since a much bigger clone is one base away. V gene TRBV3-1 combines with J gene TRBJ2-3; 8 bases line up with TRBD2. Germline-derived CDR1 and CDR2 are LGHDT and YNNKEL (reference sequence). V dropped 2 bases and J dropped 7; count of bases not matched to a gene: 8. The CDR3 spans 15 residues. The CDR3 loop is CASSQYFGRGYTQYF. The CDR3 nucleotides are TGTGCCAGCAGCCAATATTTCGGGAGGGGGTATACGCAGTATTTT.

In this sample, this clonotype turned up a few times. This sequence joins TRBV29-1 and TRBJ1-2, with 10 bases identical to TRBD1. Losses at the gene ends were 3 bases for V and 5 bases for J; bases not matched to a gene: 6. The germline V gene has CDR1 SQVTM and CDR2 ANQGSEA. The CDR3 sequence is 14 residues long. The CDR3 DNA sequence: TGCAGCGTTGATCGGTCGGGACAGGGGTATGGCTACACCTTC. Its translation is CSVDRSGQGYGYTF.